These 13 T cell receptor beta chains were sequenced from one sample in a study of blood T cell repertoires in COVID-19. Some clones are missing from TCRdb's copy, which holds only in-frame ones; the method was immunoSEQ multiplex PCR. Of about 180,000 clones listed, roughly nine tenths are singletons. The sample comprised peripheral blood. The receptor source for this set is a woman under 40 with active or convalescent COVID-19.

In this sample, this clone turned up once. The chain uses TRBV2 and TRBJ1-5; D gene ambiguous. Trimming removed 5 bases from V and 11 bases from J, with 10 bases in between. The CDR3 sequence is 11 residues long. Germline V gene lookup returns CDR1 SNHLY and CDR2 FYNNEI. The chain's CDR3 is CASSIDITQHF. The CDR3 region has the DNA TGTGCCAGCAGTATCGACATAACCCAGCATTTT.

This clone occurred a few times. J is TRBJ1-1 and V is TRBV19; D is uncertain. Trimming shortened V by 1 base and J by 6 bases, and 12 bases separated the two germline ends. This CDR3 has 14 residues. From germline, CDR1 is LNHDA and CDR2 SQIVND (reference sequence). CDR3 nucleotide sequence: TGTGCCAGTAGTATAGCGGGGAGTGTCGCTGAAGCTTTCTTT. As protein: CASSIAGSVAEAFF.

The chain links TRBV19 to TRBJ1-1; D unclear. The V and J ends lost 9 bases and 4 bases respectively, with 9 bases between them. Germline V gene data show CDR1 as LNHDA and CDR2 as SQIVND (reference sequence). This CDR3 comprises 11 residues. The CDR3 reads CASPLGTEAFF. The CDR3 DNA is TGTGCCAGCCCACTCGGCACTGAAGCTTTCTTT.

The chain has TRBV18 and TRBJ1-2, with 7 nucleotides matching TRBD1. This CDR3 is built from 15 residues. After removal of 6 bases from V and 3 bases from J, the junction contained 10 bases not matched to a gene. Germline CDR1 and CDR2: KGHSH and LQKENI. CDR3 protein: CASSPATGADYGYTF. The DNA for the CDR3 is TGTGCCAGCTCCCCCGCAACAGGGGCGGACTATGGCTACACCTTC.

The chain employs TRBV7-9 and TRBJ1-1, with D possibly TRBD1 on 6 matching bases. Germline V gene lookup returns CDR1 SEHNR and CDR2 FQNEAQ (reference sequence). This CDR3 contains 14 residues. Trimming took off 4 bases at V and 2 bases at J, with 11 bases between the two ends. CDR3 protein: CASSYGQTNTEAFF. The CDR3 nucleotides read TGTGCCAGCAGCTACGGACAGACAAACACTGAAGCTTTCTTT.

The gene calls are TRBV28 and TRBJ1-6, with D uncertain. Germline V CDR1 and CDR2: MDHEN, SYDVKM. The CDR3 consists of 11 residues. V shed 5 bases and J shed 14 bases, with 10 bases lying between them. CDR3 amino acids: CASSPDSTLHF. CDR3 DNA sequence: TGTGCCAGCAGTCCTGACTCTACCCTCCACTTT.

The DNA of the CDR3 is TGCGCCAGCAGCTTGGTTTCAGGGGCAACTAATGAAAAACTGTTTTTT. This codes for CASSLVSGATNEKLFF. This chain uses TRBV5-1 with TRBJ1-4; possible D gene TRBD1, 6 bases. Trimming removed 0 bases from V and 0 bases from J, with 9 bases in between. This CDR3 has 16 amino acids. Germline-derived CDR1 and CDR2 are SGHRS and YFSETQ. Supplemented by reference TRBV5-1 and TRBJ1-4, the full variable domain reads KAGVTQTPRYLIKTRGQQVTLSCSPISGHRSVSWYQQTPGQGLQFLFEYFSETQRNKGNFPGRFSGRQFSNSRSEMNVSTLELGDSALYLCASSLVSGATNEKLFFGSGTQLSVL.

The chain recombines TRBV4-1 with TRBJ1-5; 7 nucleotides match TRBD1. CDR1 and CDR2 from the germline V gene are MGHRA and YSYEKL. This CDR3 has 20 amino acids. With V trimmed by 0 bases and J by 1 base, 15 bases remained unmatched. In DNA, the CDR3 is TGCGCCAGCAGCCAAGAGATACAGGGCCGGGACAGCGTGAGCAATCAGCCCCAGCATTTT. This sequence encodes CASSQEIQGRDSVSNQPQHF.

The V and J genes are TRBV7-6 and TRBJ1-6, with a tentative D call TRBD1 (5 bases). Trimming took off 1 base at V and 6 bases at J, with 16 bases between the two ends. The CDR3 is made up of 17 amino acids. The germline CDR1 and CDR2 sequences are SGHVS and FNYEAQ. The CDR3 sequence is CASSLGPRQLSNSPLHF. CDR3 nucleotides: TGTGCCAGCAGCTTAGGTCCCCGACAGCTGAGTAATTCACCCCTCCACTTT.

This chain joins TRBV7-2 and TRBJ2-3, with D tentatively TRBD1 (6 bases). In germline, CDR1 is SGHTA, CDR2 FQGNSA. The germline V and J ends were trimmed by 1 base and 5 bases, with 16 bases remaining between them. The CDR3 has 16 residues. In DNA, the CDR3 is TGTGCCAGCAGCTTAGGGTGGGGGCTCTCTGGAGATACGCAGTATTTT. Translated, it gives CASSLGWGLSGDTQYF.

V usage is TRBV3-1 (or the pseudogene TRBV3-2) and J usage is TRBJ2-5; TRBD1 matches 9 bases. The CDR3 is 15 amino acids. Germline lookup yields CDR1 LGHDT and CDR2 YNNKEL (reference sequence). Trimming at V came to 2 bases and at J to 5 bases, leaving 6 bases not matched to a gene. The CDR3 loop reads CASSQNRGREETQYF. The CDR3 bases are TGTGCCAGCAGCCAAAACAGGGGGCGGGAGGAGACCCAGTACTTC.

The J gene is TRBJ2-2, the V gene TRBV4-1, with a tentative D call TRBD1 (6 bases). The CDR3 is 15 amino acids. V shed 1 base and J shed 6 bases, with 12 bases lying between them. Germline CDR1 MGHRA, CDR2 YSYEKL. The CDR3 DNA reads as TGCGCCAGCAGCCAAGTAGCAGGGGTCCCCGGGGAGCTGTTTTTT. Its protein product is CASSQVAGVPGELFF.

This clone was seen only once. The gene calls are TRBV10-3 and TRBJ1-4, with 9 bases aligning to TRBD1. CDR1 and CDR2 from the germline V gene are ENHRY and SYGVKD. The CDR3 spans 15 residues. With V trimmed by 0 bases and J by 7 bases, 3 bases remained unmatched. The chain's CDR3 is CAISESGTGREKLFF. The CDR3 DNA sequence: TGTGCCATCAGTGAGTCAGGGACAGGGCGTGAAAAACTGTTTTTT.